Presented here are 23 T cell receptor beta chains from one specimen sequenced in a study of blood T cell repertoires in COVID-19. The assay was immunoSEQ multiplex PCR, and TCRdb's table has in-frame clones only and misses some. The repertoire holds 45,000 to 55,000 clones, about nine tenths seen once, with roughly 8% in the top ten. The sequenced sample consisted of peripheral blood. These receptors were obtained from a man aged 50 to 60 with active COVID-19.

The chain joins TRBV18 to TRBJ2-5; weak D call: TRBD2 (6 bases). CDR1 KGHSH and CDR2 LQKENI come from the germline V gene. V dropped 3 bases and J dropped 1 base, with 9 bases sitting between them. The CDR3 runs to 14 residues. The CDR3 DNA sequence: TGTGCCAGCTCACCCCGGGAGACCCAAGAGACCCAGTACTTC. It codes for CASSPRETQETQYF.

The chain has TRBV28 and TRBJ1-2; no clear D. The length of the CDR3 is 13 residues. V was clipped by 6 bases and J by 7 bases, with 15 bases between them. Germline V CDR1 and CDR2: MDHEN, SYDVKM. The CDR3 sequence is CASSSRAGIGYTF. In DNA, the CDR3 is TGTGCCAGCAGCTCCCGAGCCGGGATTGGCTACACCTTC.

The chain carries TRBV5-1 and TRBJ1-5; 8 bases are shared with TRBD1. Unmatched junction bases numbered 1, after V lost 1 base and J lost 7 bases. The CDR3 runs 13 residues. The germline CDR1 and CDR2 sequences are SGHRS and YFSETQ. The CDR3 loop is CASSLQGAQPQHF. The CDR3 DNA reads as TGCGCCAGCAGCTTGCAGGGGGCGCAGCCCCAGCATTTT.

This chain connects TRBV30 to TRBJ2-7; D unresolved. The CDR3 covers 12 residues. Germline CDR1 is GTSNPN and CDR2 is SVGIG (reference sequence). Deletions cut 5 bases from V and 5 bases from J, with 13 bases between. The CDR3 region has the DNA TGTGCCTGGGGCACGTTCCGAGACGAGCAGTACTTC. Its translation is CAWGTFRDEQYF.

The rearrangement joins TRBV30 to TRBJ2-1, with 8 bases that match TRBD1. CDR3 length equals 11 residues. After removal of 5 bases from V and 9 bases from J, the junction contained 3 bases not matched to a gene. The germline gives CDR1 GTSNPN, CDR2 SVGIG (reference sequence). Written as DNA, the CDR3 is TGTGCCTGGGGACAGGGTATTGAGCAGTTCTTC. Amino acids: CAWGQGIEQFF.

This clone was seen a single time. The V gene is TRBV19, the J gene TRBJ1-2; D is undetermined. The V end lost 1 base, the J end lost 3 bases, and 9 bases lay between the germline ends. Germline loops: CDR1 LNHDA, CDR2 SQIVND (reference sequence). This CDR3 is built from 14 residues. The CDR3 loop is CASSIGPTYYGYTF. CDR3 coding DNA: TGTGCCAGTAGTATAGGGCCGACTTACTATGGCTACACCTTC.

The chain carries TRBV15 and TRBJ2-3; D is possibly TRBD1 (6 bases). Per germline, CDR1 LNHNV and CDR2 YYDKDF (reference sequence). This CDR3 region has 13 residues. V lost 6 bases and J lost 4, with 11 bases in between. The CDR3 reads CATRRGLPDTQYF. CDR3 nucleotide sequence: TGTGCCACCAGGAGGGGGTTACCAGATACGCAGTATTTT.

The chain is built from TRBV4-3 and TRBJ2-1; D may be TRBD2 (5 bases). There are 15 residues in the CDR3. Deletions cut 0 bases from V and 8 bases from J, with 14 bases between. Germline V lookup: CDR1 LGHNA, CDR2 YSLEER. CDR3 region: CASSQEPWESHEQFF. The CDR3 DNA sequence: TGCGCCAGCAGCCAAGAGCCTTGGGAGTCCCATGAGCAGTTCTTC.

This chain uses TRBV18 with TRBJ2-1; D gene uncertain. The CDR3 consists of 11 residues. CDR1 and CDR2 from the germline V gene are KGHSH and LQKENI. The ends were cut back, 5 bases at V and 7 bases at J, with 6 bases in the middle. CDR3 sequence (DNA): TGTGCCAGCTCAGACTTAAATGAGCAGTTCTTC. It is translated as CASSDLNEQFF.

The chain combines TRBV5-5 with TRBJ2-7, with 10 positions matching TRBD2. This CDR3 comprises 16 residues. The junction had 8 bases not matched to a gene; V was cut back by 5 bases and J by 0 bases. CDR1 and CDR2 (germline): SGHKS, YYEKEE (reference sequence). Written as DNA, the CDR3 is TGTGCCAGCAGATCGGGACTAGCGACAATCTCCTACGAGCAGTACTTC. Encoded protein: CASRSGLATISYEQYF.

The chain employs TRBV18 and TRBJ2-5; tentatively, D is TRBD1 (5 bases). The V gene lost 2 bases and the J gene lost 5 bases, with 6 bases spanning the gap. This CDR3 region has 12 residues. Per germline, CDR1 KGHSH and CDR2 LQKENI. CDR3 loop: CASSPSGETQYF. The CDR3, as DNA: TGTGCCAGCTCACCATCAGGGGAGACCCAGTACTTC.

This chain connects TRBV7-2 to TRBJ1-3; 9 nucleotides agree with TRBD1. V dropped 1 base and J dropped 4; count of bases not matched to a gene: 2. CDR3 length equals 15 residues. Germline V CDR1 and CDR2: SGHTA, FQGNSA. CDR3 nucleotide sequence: TGTGCCAGCAGCTTAGGGGGGACAGGGGGAAACACCATATATTTT. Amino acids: CASSLGGTGGNTIYF.

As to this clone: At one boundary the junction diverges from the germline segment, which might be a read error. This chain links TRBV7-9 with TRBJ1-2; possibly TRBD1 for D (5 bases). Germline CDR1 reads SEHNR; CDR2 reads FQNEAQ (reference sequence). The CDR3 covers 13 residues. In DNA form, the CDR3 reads TGTGCCAGCAGTTTAGAGGGGTACTATGGCTACACCTTC. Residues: CASSLEGYYGYTF.

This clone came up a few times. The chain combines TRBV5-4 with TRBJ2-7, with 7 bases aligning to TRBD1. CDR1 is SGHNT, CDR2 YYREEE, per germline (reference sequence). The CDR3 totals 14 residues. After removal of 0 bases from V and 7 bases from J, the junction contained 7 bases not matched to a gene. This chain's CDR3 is CASSLAGTALEQYF. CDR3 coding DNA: TGTGCCAGCAGCTTGGCCGGGACAGCTTTGGAGCAGTACTTC.

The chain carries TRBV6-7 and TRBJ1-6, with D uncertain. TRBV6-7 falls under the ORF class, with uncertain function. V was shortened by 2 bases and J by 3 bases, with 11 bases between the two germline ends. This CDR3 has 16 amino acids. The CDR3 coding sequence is TGTGCCAGCAGTTACCCCCCCGGGGACTATAATTCACCCCTCCACTTT. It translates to CASSYPPGDYNSPLHF.

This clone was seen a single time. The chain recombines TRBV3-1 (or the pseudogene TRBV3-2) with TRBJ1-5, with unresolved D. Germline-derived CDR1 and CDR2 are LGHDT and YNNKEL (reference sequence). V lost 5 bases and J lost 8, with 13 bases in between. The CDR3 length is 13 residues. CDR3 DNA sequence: TGTGCCAGCAGCATGAGCGTTTTGGAGCCCCAGCATTTT. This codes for CASSMSVLEPQHF.

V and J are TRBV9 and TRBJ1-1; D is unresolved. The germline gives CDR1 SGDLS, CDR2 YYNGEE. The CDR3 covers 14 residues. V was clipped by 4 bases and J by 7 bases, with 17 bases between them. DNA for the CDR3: TGTGCCAGCAGCCCAGGCGGGGTAGGGAGTGAAGCTTTCTTT. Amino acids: CASSPGGVGSEAFF. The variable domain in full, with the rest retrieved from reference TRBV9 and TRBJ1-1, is DSGVTQTPKHLITATGQRVTLRCSPRSGDLSVYWYQQSLDQGLQFLIQYYNGEERAKGNILERFSAQQFPDLHSELNLSSLELGDSALYFCASSPGGVGSEAFFGQGTRLTVV.

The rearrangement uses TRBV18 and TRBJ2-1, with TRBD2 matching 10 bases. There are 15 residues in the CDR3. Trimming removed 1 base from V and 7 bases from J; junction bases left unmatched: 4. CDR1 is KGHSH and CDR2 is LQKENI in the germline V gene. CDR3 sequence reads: CASSPQKREGNEQFF. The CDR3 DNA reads TGTGCCAGCTCACCACAAAAGCGGGAGGGGAATGAGCAGTTCTTC.

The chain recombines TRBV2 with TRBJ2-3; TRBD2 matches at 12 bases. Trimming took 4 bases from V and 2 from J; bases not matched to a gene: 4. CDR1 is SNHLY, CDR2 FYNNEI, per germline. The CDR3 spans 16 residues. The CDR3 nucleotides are TGTGCCAGCAGTGCGGCTAGCGGGGGGGTCACAGATACGCAGTATTTT. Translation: CASSAASGGVTDTQYF.

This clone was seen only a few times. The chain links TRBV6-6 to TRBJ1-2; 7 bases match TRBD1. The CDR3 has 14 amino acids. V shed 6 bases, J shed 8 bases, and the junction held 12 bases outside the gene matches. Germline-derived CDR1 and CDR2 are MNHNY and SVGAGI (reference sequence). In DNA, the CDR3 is TGTGCCAGCAGCCAGGAAGGGGGCTCTGGGGGCTACACCTTC. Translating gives CASSQEGGSGGYTF.

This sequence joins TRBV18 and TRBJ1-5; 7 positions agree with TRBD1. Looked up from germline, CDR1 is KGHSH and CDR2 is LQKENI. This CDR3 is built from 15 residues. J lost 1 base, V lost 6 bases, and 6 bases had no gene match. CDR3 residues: CASSQGGQSNQPQHF. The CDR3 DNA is TGTGCCAGCTCCCAAGGGGGACAGAGCAATCAGCCCCAGCATTTT.

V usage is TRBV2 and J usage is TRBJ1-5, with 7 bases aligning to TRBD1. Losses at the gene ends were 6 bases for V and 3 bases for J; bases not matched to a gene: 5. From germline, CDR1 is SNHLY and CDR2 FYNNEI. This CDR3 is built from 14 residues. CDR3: CASRGDSHNQPQHF. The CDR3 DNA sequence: TGTGCCAGCAGAGGGGACAGCCACAATCAGCCCCAGCATTTT. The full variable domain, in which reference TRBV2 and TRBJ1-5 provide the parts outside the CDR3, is EPEVTQTPSHQVTQMGQEVILRCVPISNHLYFYWYRQILGQKVEFLVSFYNNEISEKSEIFDDQFSVERPDGSNFTLKIRSTKLEDSAMYFCASRGDSHNQPQHFGDGTRLSIL.

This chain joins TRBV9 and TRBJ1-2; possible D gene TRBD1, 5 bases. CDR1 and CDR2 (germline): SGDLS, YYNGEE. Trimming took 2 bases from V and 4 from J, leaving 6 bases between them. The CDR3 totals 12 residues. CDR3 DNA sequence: TGTGCCAGCAGCGTGCAGGGCTATGGCTACACCTTC. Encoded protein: CASSVQGYGYTF.